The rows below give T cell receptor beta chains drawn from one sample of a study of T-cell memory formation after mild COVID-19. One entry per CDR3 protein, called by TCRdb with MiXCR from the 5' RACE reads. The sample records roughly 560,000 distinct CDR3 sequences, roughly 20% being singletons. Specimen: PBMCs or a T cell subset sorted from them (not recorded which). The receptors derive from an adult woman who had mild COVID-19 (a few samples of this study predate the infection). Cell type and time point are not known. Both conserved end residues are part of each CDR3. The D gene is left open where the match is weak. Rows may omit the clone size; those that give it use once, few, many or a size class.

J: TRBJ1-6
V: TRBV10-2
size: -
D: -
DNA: TGCGCCAGCAAGTGGGGACGGGATGATAATTCACCCCTCCACTTT
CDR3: CASKWGRDDNSPLHF

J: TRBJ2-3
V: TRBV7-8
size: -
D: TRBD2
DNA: TGTGCCAGCAGCCGCCGACTAGCGGGAGGGCGGGATACGCAGTATTTT
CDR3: CASSRRLAGGRDTQYF

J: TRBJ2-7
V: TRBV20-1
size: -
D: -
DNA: TGCAGTGCTACAGGGGCGCTACCTTCCTACGAGCAGTACTTC
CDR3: CSATGALPSYEQYF

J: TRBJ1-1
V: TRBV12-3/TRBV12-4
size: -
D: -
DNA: TGTGCCAGCAGTTCCCTGGGGAACACTGAAGCTTTCTTT
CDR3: CASSSLGNTEAFF

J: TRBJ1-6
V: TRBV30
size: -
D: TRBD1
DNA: TGTGCCTGCCCCAGGGGGCCGGGACGATCACCCCTCCACTTT
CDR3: CACPRGPGRSPLHF

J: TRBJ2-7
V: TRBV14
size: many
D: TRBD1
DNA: TGTGCCAGCAGCCAAGGGACAGGGCGCGAGCAGTACTTC
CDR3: CASSQGTGREQYF

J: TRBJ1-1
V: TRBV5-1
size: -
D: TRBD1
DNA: TGCGCCAGCAGCGTGGGACAGGGATTAGGGAACACTGAAGCTTTCTTT
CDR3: CASSVGQGLGNTEAFF

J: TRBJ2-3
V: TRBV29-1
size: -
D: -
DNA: TGCAGCGTTGTGGTGGGGACCACAGATACGCAGTATTTT
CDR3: CSVVVGTTDTQYF

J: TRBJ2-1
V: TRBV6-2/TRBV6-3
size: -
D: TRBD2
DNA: TGTGCCAGCGGTAAACTAGCGTATTACAATGAGCAGTTCTTC
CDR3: CASGKLAYYNEQFF

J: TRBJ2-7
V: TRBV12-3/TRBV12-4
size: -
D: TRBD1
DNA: TGTGCCAGCAGACCGACAGGGAGCTCCTACGAGCAGTACTTC
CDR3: CASRPTGSSYEQYF

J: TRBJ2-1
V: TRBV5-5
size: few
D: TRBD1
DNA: TGTGCCAGCAGCCCGGGACAGGGGGCGCTTTACAATGAGCAGTTCTTC
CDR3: CASSPGQGALYNEQFF

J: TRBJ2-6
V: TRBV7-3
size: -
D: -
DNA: TGTGCCAGCAGCTTAATGACAGCCTCTGGGGCCAACGTCCTGACTTTC
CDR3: CASSLMTASGANVLTF

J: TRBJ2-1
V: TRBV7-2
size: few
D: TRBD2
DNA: TGTGCCAGCAGCTTCCCTTCGGCTAGCGGGATTTCCTCCTACAATGAGCAGTTCTTC
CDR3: CASSFPSASGISSYNEQFF

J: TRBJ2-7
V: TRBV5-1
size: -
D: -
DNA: TGCGCCAGCAGCTTCACAGAAAGGTACGAGCAGTACTTC
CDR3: CASSFTERYEQYF

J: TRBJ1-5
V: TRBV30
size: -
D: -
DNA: TGTGCCTGGAGTGTATCCGGGGGCGGGAAACCCCAGCATTTT
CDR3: CAWSVSGGGKPQHF

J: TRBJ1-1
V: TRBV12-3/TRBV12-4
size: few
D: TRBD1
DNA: TGTGCCAGCAGTTTCCCGCAGGGGGAGGCTTTCTTT
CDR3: CASSFPQGEAFF

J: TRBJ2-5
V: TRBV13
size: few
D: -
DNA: TGTGCCAGCAGCAGAACGGGACCGCAAGAGACCCAGTACTTC
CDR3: CASSRTGPQETQYF

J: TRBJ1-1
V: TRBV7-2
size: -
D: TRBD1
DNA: TGTGCCAGCAGCCAAGGACAGGGGAAGGGTGAAGCTTTCTTT
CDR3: CASSQGQGKGEAFF

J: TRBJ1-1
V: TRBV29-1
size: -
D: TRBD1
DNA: TGCAGCGGCAGGGACAGCGGGAGGAACACTGAAGCTTTCTTT
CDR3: CSGRDSGRNTEAFF

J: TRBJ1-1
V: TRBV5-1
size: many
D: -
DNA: TGCGCCAGCAGCGCCCAAACGGGGGGCACTGAAGCTTTCTTT
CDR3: CASSAQTGGTEAFF

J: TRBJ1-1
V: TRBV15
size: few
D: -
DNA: TGTGCCACCAGCAGCCCCATTTTCGGGACGGGGAACACTGAAGCTTTCTTT
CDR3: CATSSPIFGTGNTEAFF

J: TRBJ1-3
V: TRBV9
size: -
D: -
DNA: TGTGCCAGCAGCGGAACAGGGTTCTCTGGAAACACCATATATTTT
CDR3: CASSGTGFSGNTIYF

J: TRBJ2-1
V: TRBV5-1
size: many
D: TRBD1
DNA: TGCGCCAGCAGCGCCGGGACAGGATCCTACAATGAGCAGTTCTTC
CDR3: CASSAGTGSYNEQFF

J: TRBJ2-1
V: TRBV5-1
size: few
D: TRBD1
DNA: TGCGCCAGCAGCGCCCGGACAGGGAGGAGCTACAATGAGCAGTTCTTC
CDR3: CASSARTGRSYNEQFF

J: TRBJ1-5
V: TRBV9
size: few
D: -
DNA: TGTGCCAGCAGCGTAGGGAGCGGCGGGCCCCAGCATTTT
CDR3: CASSVGSGGPQHF

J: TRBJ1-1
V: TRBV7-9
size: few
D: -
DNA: TGTGCCAGCACCCTCACGGTCGGGCCGAACACTGAAGCTTTCTTT
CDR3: CASTLTVGPNTEAFF

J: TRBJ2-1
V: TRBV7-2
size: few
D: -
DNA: TGTGCCAGCAGCTTACGTCAGGGGGGGACTGAGCAGTTCTTC
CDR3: CASSLRQGGTEQFF

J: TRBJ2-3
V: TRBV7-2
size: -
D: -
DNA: TGTGCCAGCCGGACGCCTAGCACAGATACGCAGTATTTT
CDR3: CASRTPSTDTQYF

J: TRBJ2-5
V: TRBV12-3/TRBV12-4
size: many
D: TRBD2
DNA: TGTGCCAGCAGTTTTAGCGGGGGGGGAGAGACCCAGTACTTC
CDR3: CASSFSGGGETQYF

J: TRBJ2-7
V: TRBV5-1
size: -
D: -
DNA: TGCGGCAGTGGTACGGGGGACCAGTACGAGCAGTACTTC
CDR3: CGSGTGDQYEQYF

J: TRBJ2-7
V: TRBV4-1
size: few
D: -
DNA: TGCGCCAGCAGCCCGGCAGGGACCTACGAGCAGTACTTC
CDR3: CASSPAGTYEQYF

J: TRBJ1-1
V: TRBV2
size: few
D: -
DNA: TGTGCCAGCAGTGCCCGCAGGGACAACGCTGAAGCTTTCTTT
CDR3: CASSARRDNAEAFF

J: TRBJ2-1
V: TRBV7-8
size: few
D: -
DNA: TGTGCCAGCAGCCCGGAGCCCCCCGGAGTCCACAATGAGCAGTTCTTC
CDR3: CASSPEPPGVHNEQFF

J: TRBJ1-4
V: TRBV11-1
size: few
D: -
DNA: TGTGCCAGCAGCCCCCAGGGACGGAATAATGAAAAACTGTTTTTT
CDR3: CASSPQGRNNEKLFF

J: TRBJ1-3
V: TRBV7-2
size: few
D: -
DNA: TGTGCCAGCAGCTTCCGGACCCCGGCCTCTGGAAACACCATATATTTT
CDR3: CASSFRTPASGNTIYF

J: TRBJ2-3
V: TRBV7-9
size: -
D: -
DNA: TGTGCCAGCAGCTCGCGGCGGGTACAGATCAGAGGCACAGATACGCAGTATTTT
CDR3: CASSSRRVQIRGTDTQYF

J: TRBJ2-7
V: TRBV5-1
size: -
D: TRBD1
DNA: TGCGCCAGCAGCTTGCCCGCCGGGACAGGGAGCTACGAGCAGTACTTC
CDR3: CASSLPAGTGSYEQYF

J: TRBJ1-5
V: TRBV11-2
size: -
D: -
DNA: TGTGCCAGCAGCTTAGGGGAAGGTCAGCCCCAGCATTTT
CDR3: CASSLGEGQPQHF

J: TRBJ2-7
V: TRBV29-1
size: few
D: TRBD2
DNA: TGCAGCGTTGTCTTCACGGGACTAGCGGGAGCCGTCATCTACGAGCAGTACTTC
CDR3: CSVVFTGLAGAVIYEQYF

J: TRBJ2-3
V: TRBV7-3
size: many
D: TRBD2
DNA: TGTGCCAGCAGCTCTAGCGGGGGAAGCACAGATACGCAGTATTTT
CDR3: CASSSSGGSTDTQYF

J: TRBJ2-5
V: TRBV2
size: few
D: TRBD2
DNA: TGTGCCAGCACCTTGACTAGCGGGGACACAGAGACCCAGTACTTC
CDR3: CASTLTSGDTETQYF

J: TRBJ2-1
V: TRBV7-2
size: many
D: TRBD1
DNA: TGTGCCAGCAGCTTAGGGGGGACAGGGGCCTACAATGAGCAGTTCTTC
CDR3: CASSLGGTGAYNEQFF

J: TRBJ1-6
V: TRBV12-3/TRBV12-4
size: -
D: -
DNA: TGTGCCAGCAGGGCCGGGACACACTATAATTCACCCCTCCACTTT
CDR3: CASRAGTHYNSPLHF

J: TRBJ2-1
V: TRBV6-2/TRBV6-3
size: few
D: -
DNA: TGTGCCAGCAGTGATCCGGGACCTAAGCAGTTCTTC
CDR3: CASSDPGPKQFF

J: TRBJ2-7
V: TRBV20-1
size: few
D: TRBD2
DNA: TGCAGCGAAAGGGGGACTAGCGCCTCCTACGAGCAGTACTTC
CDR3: CSERGTSASYEQYF

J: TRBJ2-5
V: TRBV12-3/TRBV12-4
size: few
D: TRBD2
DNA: TGTGCCAGCAGTAACCCTAGCGGACTCCAAGAGACCCAGTACTTC
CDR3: CASSNPSGLQETQYF

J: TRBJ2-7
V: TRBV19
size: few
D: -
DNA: TGTGCCAGTAGTACGGGGGACAGCTTCTCCTACGAGCAGTACTTC
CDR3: CASSTGDSFSYEQYF

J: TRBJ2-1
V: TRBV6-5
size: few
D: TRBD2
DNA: TGTGCCAGCAGTTACGCCTCCTCGGGTAGCGGGAGAGGGAATGAGCAGTTCTTC
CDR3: CASSYASSGSGRGNEQFF

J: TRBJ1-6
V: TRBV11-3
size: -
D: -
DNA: TGTGCCAGCAGCTTATTACAGGGAGCCCTCCACTTT
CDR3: CASSLLQGALHF

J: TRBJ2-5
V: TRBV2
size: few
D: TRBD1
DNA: TGTGCCAGCAGTGAAGCTCCAGGGGGTCAGGAGACCCAGTACTTC
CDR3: CASSEAPGGQETQYF

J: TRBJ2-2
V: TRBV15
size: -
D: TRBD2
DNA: TGTGCCACCAGCAGAGATATAGGTCCGAGACTAGCGGGAACGGGCGGGGAGCTGTTTTTT
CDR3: CATSRDIGPRLAGTGGELFF

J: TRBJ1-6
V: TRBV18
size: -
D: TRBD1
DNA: TGTGCCAGCTCACTACAGGGGACCTCGTATAATTCACCCCTCCACTTT
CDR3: CASSLQGTSYNSPLHF

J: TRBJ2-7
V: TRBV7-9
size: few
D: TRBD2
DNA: TGTGCCAGCAGCTGGGACTACTACGAGCAGTACTTC
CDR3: CASSWDYYEQYF

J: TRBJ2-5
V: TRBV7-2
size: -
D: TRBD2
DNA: TGTGCCAGCAGCTTAGGACAGCGGGAGGGCTTGGAGACCCAGTACTTC
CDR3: CASSLGQREGLETQYF

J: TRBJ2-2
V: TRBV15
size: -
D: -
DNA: TGTGCCACCAGCAGATCCTCCGGGGAGCTGTTTTTT
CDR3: CATSRSSGELFF